This T cell receptor beta chain stems from a study of cytomegalovirus exposure and HLA in healthy donors (dated by TCRdb to about 2017). Context from the whole study: In an earlier analysis of approximately 640 of the donors, around 290 Gb of sequence data and some 100 million unique TCR beta sequences from about 179 million T cells were reported. Along with the approximately 620-subject first cohort, a separate validation cohort of 120 different subjects was used. To predict cytomegalovirus infection status, the study brought together high-throughput TCR immunosequencing, statistical association of individual TCRs with disease status, and machine learning. Alongside the repertoire data, information on donor age, sex, ethnicity and CMV serostatus was compiled. A later analysis re-analyzed previously published TCR beta repertoires from 666 donors and added high-resolution HLA genotyping to study TCR occurrence patterns. Every discovery cohort repertoire had been produced on one sequencing platform. Using immunosequencing, the study profiled T cell repertoires from 640 or so subjects and related those repertoires to cytomegalovirus serostatus. Roughly 5 DR-DQ haplotypes were handled as single units for association and clustering, since linkage in the cohort was strong. Of the 350 to 450 genotyped donors, more than 75% were placed in the genetic ancestry cluster associated with self-reported Caucasian donors. In an earlier analysis of a few hundred of the donors, high-throughput TCR beta sequencing was used to judge whether each TCR beta V gene segment behaved as functional or pseudogenic. Roughly 300 gigabases of sequencing data and 78 million or so unique TCR sequences were included in an early release covering over 600 HLA-typed donors. The study aimed to test whether cataloging public T cell receptors could reveal signatures of past pathogen exposure. In the later analysis, no new phenotypic data were used to find candidate immune exposures; instead, reliance was placed on TCR beta sequences and their occurrence across donors. A later genetic analysis took genome-wide SNP genotypes for about 55% of the roughly 670 donors and used that subset as a discovery cohort. HLA typing included class I and class II loci at four-digit resolution. The number of typed donors differed by locus: about 620-630 for A, B, C, DRB1 and DQB1; approximately 530 for DQA1; 600 to 610 for DPA1; and 400 to 480 for DPB1. Across under 500 genotyped donors of the cohort, an average of approximately 240,000 unique TCR beta nucleotide sequences per donor were sequenced, and roughly a sixth of those sequences were non-productive.

This clone appeared a single time. The target of this receptor is not known. No much larger clonotype is one base removed from it; base qualities were not supplied. Study-wide findings and limitations: A later analysis found that TCR association rates varied across HLA loci, with DRB1 alleles showing the most associated TCRs and HLA-C alleles the fewest. A later genetic analysis reported fewer N-insertions in productive TCRs among donors in an Asian-associated ancestry cluster than the roughly 670-donor mean. A few of the identified cytomegalovirus-associated TCR beta chains were confirmed in vitro to be specific for cytomegalovirus antigens. In an earlier analysis of fewer than 750 of the donors, most TCR beta V segments were observed in productive rearrangements about 87% or about 30% of the time, broadly matching IMGT annotations. A later genetic analysis associated a missense DCLRE1C variant with V-gene and J-gene trimming of TCR beta chains, and an independent cohort replicated the association. The presence/absence analyses assumed that sequencing depth was roughly uniform across donors, and that assumption may not be true. Correlated functional status among segregating V segments might reflect linkage disequilibrium, but an unknown experimental factor could not be ruled out. While some public TCRs were present in many individuals, most TCR sequences turned up only very rarely across donors. It was suggested by the authors that the approach could potentially be generalized to other disease states and immunological phenotypes. A group of highly shared sequence variants was considered likely to be a technical artifact of the sequencing pipeline. When HLA alleles, especially DR and DQ, strongly co-occurred, TCR associations were difficult to assign to individual alleles. Compared with equally common non-associated chains, HLA-associated TCR beta chains in a later analysis were more clonally expanded and had lower generation probabilities. Approximately 16 rarely observed V segments, including chromosome 9 orphons, were excluded from the earlier analysis of several hundred of the donors because counts were too low. The study listed 150 to 200 TCR beta chains as associated with cytomegalovirus. Several of the top co-occurrence clusters appeared to be linked to parvovirus B19, influenza, CMV and Epstein-Barr virus, according to a later analysis. A further reported finding was that TCR beta sequences accurately predicted the HLA-A and HLA-B alleles for most subjects in the first cohort. Most CMV-associated TCR beta chains appeared to be HLA-restricted in a later analysis, and the HLA associations seemed to be driven largely by CMV exposure. Cytomegalovirus status was reported to be diagnosed by the classifier with high specificity and sensitivity in both the original and validation cohorts. Because HLA typing was unavailable for some donors at each locus, only the typed subset was used in association tests. At a false discovery rate of 0.05, a later analysis linked about 16,000 TCR beta sequences to specific HLA alleles. Only TCR beta chains were sequenced in this cohort, and the absence of alpha or paired-chain data limited detectable features. For the cohort, immune exposure information was limited to CMV serostatus. Some IMGT-functional V segments, including TRBV6-2 and TRBV6-3, could not be told apart with the 87-base-pair reads, so those segments were excluded.

The junction shows trimming of 8 bases on V and 1 base on J, plus 11 bases between the germline ends. From the germline V gene, CDR1 is MRHNA and CDR2 is SNTAGT. The CDR3 covers 13 residues, taking in both the cysteine and the phenylalanine. Just CDR3 DNA is preserved here, 39 bases in frame from base 1. Library creation used the immunoSEQ multiplex PCR assay. The multiplex PCR relied on a mix of 60 forward primers for TCR Vbeta segments and 13 reverse primers for TCR Jbeta segments. The CDR3 region of rearranged TCR beta genes was amplified from genomic DNA with a multiplex PCR assay. On the Illumina HiSeq System, the amplified TCR beta libraries were sequenced as 87-base-pair reads. The authors' analysis ran thus. A later analysis tallied tens of millions of unique TCR beta chains across the approximately 670 repertoires, and some 10 million of those chains were shared by two or more donors. To remove PCR and sequencing errors, raw reads were error-corrected and collapsed into unique sequences using a nearest-neighbor algorithm that merged closely related sequences. V, D and J gene segments were assigned by aligning CDR3 sequences to IMGT reference sequences. Each retained sequence needed at least a six-nucleotide match to both a V gene segment and a J gene segment. A rearrangement was called productive if the CDR3 had no stop codons and remained in frame with V and J, and every other rearrangement was called non-productive. Following IMGT convention, CDR3 was defined as the stretch from the second conserved V-encoded cysteine up to the conserved J-encoded phenylalanine. Sequences without an unambiguous match to a single V gene segment were excluded from the earlier analysis of about 600 of the donors. In an earlier analysis of a few hundred of the donors, V segments were called functional above 56.7% productive rearrangements and were called segregating when the between-donor standard deviation exceeded 5%. A statistical classification framework was developed to diagnose cytomegalovirus status using the catalog of TCR beta chain sequences. V and J gene assignment, in a later analysis, came from comparing TCR nucleotide sequences with IMGT/GENE-DB human TR gene sequences. In a later analysis, CDR3 sequences and most-parsimonious VDJ recombination scenarios were assigned using the TCRdist pipeline. In a later analysis, each TCR beta chain was defined by its CDR3 amino acid sequence together with its V-gene family, and reads without a unique V-gene family were excluded. A later analysis removed several hundred highly shared, low-generation-probability nucleotide sequences to deal with suspected cross-contamination and a sequencing artifact. In a later analysis, a clonal expansion index for each public chain was calculated from normalized within-repertoire ranks of inferred template counts. Generation probabilities in a later analysis came from a VDJ recombination model fitted to out-of-frame rearrangements, and those results were checked against IGoR. In a later analysis, TCR-TCR, TCR-HLA and TCR-CMV co-occurrence was scored with hypergeometric tests, and a repertoire-size bias correction was applied to TCR pairs. A later analysis estimated false discovery rates by permuting HLA or CMV assignments 20 times. A later analysis grouped co-occurring TCRs with DBSCAN, adding TCRdist sequence similarity when clustering within HLA-allele-positive subsets. Repertoires with fewer than 30,000 or more than 120,000 public chains, plus five repertoires with anomalous nucleotide sharing, were excluded from co-occurrence clustering. Drawn from immuneACCESS, this table holds only the in-frame rearrangements with V and J called that TCRdb kept. Clones are partly lost; checked studies trace under half to an unresolved V gene and leave the rest unexplained. Clone size and the V and J calls come from that table; the DNA yielded D and trimming. The sample records more than 150,000 clones, around 86% of which are singletons. About 5.7% of the sample comes from the top ten.

The cohort consisted of some 670 healthy bone marrow donors. At the time of sampling, every cohort member was nominally healthy, though immune exposures that went unrecorded were likely present. The donor was CMV seropositive and was included in the group of 270 or so seropositive cohort members. A peripheral blood sample was provided by each donor, and peripheral blood mononuclear cells were used for TCR beta sequencing. The Qiagen DNeasy Blood Extraction Kit was used to extract genomic DNA from the blood cell samples. The sequence came from a man between 35 and 55 years old in good health and CMV-seropositive. Sequencing was done on a sample of PBMCs. Recombination linked TRBV6-4 to TRBJ1-1; the D segment cannot be called with confidence. The sequenced DNA: TGTGCCAGCTCTTTGGGCGAGAACACTGAAGCTTTCTTT. It is translated as CASSLGENTEAFF.